This is a list of T cell receptor beta chains from one sample in a study of blood T cell repertoires in COVID-19. Clones were sequenced by immunoSEQ multiplex PCR, and TCRdb holds only the in-frame ones, with some missing. The data contain about 230,000 clones, more than 70% of them seen just once; the ten biggest clones take up 4.5% to 6.5%. The sequencing sample was made of peripheral blood. Source of these receptors: an elderly man with acute or convalescent COVID-19. Each CDR3 is given with its conserved first and last residue. D genes are given only for firm matches. Part of the rows lack a size; the others show once, few, many or a class for expanded clones.

v_call	clone_size	j_call	d_call	cdr3_aa	cdr3_nt
TRBV9	few	TRBJ2-2	NA	CASSVGRGPGELFF	TGTGCCAGCAGCGTAGGCAGGGGTCCCGGGGAGCTGTTTTTT
TRBV15	once	TRBJ2-1	TRBD2	CATSQLGLGRNEQFF	TGTGCCACCAGCCAGCTAGGACTAGGTCGCAATGAGCAGTTCTTC
TRBV5-1	NA	TRBJ1-4	NA	CASSLAGQVGGEKLFF	TGCGCCAGCAGCTTGGCCGGTCAGGTGGGAGGTGAAAAACTGTTTTTT
TRBV6-5	NA	TRBJ1-2	NA	CASGQTGSYGYTF	TGTGCCAGCGGGCAAACAGGGAGCTATGGCTACACCTTC
TRBV2	NA	TRBJ2-2	TRBD2	CASSTREAGAGELFF	TGTGCCAGCAGTACCCGGGAAGCGGGAGCGGGGGAGCTGTTTTTT
TRBV4-1	NA	TRBJ2-7	NA	CASSQDPGSYEQYF	TGCGCCAGCAGCCAAGACCCAGGCTCCTACGAGCAGTACTTC
TRBV23-1	NA	TRBJ1-6	TRBD1	CATRTGGKSPLHF	TGCGCCACCAGGACAGGGGGCAAGTCACCCCTCCACTTT
TRBV18	few	TRBJ2-7	NA	CASSPGAGSYEQYF	TGTGCCAGCTCACCGGGAGCAGGTTCCTACGAGCAGTACTTC
TRBV7-2	NA	TRBJ2-7	TRBD1	CASSWSGTEKYEQYF	TGTGCCAGCAGCTGGTCCGGGACAGAGAAATACGAGCAGTACTTC
TRBV3-1/TRBV3-2	NA	TRBJ1-3	NA	CASSPGLISGNTIYF	TGTGCCAGCAGCCCAGGACTCATCTCTGGAAACACCATATATTTT
TRBV11-3	NA	TRBJ2-3	NA	CASGYTGSTDTQYF	TGTGCCAGCGGCTATACAGGGAGCACAGATACGCAGTATTTT
TRBV28	NA	TRBJ2-7	NA	CASSSDRLRAYEQYF	TGTGCCAGCAGCTCGGACAGACTTCGAGCCTACGAGCAGTACTTC
TRBV27	few	TRBJ2-5	NA	CASTPFQGYQETQYF	TGTGCCAGCACCCCCTTCCAGGGATACCAAGAGACCCAGTACTTC
TRBV28	NA	TRBJ2-1	TRBD2	CASSVGGGVDEQFF	TGTGCCAGCAGTGTTGGCGGGGGGGTTGATGAGCAGTTCTTC
TRBV11-2	few	TRBJ1-4	NA	CASSFGLGGEKLFF	TGTGCCAGCAGCTTTGGCCTTGGAGGGGAAAAACTGTTTTTT
TRBV5-1	NA	TRBJ2-2	TRBD2	CASSLTSGSGTGELFF	TGCGCCAGCAGCCTGACTAGCGGGAGTGGTACCGGGGAGCTGTTTTTT
TRBV10-3	NA	TRBJ2-5	TRBD1	CAISRDREETQYF	TGTGCCATCAGCCGGGACAGGGAGGAGACCCAGTACTTC
TRBV21-1	NA	TRBJ2-2	NA	CASSPLSFGRDRGRKELFF	TGTGCCAGCAGCCCCCTCAGTTTCGGGAGGGACAGGGGGCGGAAGGAGCTGTTTTTT
TRBV28	NA	TRBJ1-2	TRBD1	CASRWTGDYGYTF	TGTGCCAGCAGATGGACAGGGGACTATGGCTACACCTTC
TRBV4-1	NA	TRBJ1-3	TRBD1	CASSQFRQGHGNTIYF	TGCGCCAGCAGCCAATTCCGACAGGGGCATGGAAACACCATATATTTT
TRBV11-2	NA	TRBJ2-1	NA	CASSRGEGGYNEQFF	TGTGCCAGCAGCCGCGGGGAGGGGGGCTACAATGAGCAGTTCTTC
TRBV18	once	TRBJ2-7	TRBD1	CASSLGDRGLFEQYF	TGTGCCAGCTCACTTGGGGACAGGGGGCTCTTCGAGCAGTACTTC